This TCR beta chain was found in a study of blood T cell repertoires in COVID-19 (TCRdb year 2020). Some background on the complete study: Samples from collaborators originated in the United States, Italy and Spain and spanned both the acute and convalescent phases of COVID-19. Subjects who had been exposed to COVID-19, were actively infected with it, or had recovered from it provided the deeply sampled blood TCRbeta repertoires that made up the dataset. The repertoires were released in a freely available public database intended as a resource for research on the immune response to SARS-CoV-2. Where HLA class I and class II types were available, the types were taken from metadata supplied by the sample provider, not from assay-based typing. Samples came from the ongoing ImmuneRACE study (first 160 participants) plus 1,254 subjects from 6 global collaborators. The material from the prospective study consisted of cDNA or gDNA derived from T cells, B-cell-depleted T cells, or PBMCs. A de-identified subject ID, COVID-19 status, age in years and sex were almost always included in the sample metadata.

At one collaborating source in Seattle, patients were enrolled during active infection and were followed longitudinally through the course of disease. The collaborating institutions used their own protocols to collect whole blood in K2EDTA tubes. Collaborator samples were shipped for TCRbeta analysis as frozen whole blood, isolated PBMCs, or DNA extracted from either sample type. Summary of the overall study and its limitations: Clinical and demographic metadata were provided uncurated, with the amount varying by source and participant.

A word on this clone: It lacks a known antigen. Base qualities are not at hand, and no much larger clone is one base apart.

Based on the germline V gene, the CDR1 and CDR2 sequences are MNHEY and SVGAGI. The junction shows trimming of 0 bases on V and 2 bases on J, plus 8 bases between the germline ends. Including the terminal cysteine and phenylalanine, the CDR3 comprises 15 residues. The read is trimmed to its CDR3 DNA, 45 bases read in frame from base 1. TCRbeta CDR3 regions were amplified from genomic DNA by means of the immunoSEQ Assay, a bias-controlled multiplex PCR. The source study handled its data this way. The number of nucleated cells in each sample was estimated by amplification of reference gene primers within the assay. Sequence reads were collapsed and filtered to measure the absolute abundance of every unique TCRbeta CDR3 rearrangement. For each sample, productive Simpson clonality was calculated by taking the square root of Simpson's diversity index across productive rearrangements. TCRdb's version of the immuneACCESS table is confined to in-frame rearrangements and falls short of the full clone set. An unresolved V gene accounts for under half of the shortfall where checked; the remainder is of unknown origin. V, J and clone size reflect that table, while D and trimming were determined from the DNA. The sample profile shows 380,000 or so clones; approximately 86% of them were found once. The biggest ten clones account for under 8.5% of the sample.

This TCR derives from a woman aged 55-70 years with COVID-19, enrolled during active disease. The rearranged segments are TRBV6-5 and TRBJ1-3; the D gene is unclear. Sequenced input: peripheral blood. The DNA reads TGTGCCAGCAGTTACTCTTACACAACTGGAAACACCATATATTTT. Translation gives CASSYSYTTGNTIYF.